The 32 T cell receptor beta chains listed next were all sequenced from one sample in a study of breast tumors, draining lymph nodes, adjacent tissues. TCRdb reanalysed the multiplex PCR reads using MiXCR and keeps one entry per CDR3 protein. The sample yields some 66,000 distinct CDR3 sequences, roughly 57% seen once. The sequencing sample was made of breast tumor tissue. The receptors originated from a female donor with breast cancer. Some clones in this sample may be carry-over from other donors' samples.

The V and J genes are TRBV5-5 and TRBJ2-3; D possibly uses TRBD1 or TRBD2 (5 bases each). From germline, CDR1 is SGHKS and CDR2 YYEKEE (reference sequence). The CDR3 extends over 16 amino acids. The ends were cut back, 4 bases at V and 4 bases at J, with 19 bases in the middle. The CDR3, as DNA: TGTGCCAGCAGCCAGCAACCCGGGACGGGTTCAGATACGCAGTATTTT. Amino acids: CASSQQPGTGSDTQYF.

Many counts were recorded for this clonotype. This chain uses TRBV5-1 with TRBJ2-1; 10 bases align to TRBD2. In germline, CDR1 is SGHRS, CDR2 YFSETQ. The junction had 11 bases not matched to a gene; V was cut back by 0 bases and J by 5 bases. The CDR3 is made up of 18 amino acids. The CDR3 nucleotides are TGCGCCAGCAGCTTGGCCATCCGGGCTAGCGGGAGAGACAATGAGCAGTTCTTC. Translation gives CASSLAIRASGRDNEQFF.

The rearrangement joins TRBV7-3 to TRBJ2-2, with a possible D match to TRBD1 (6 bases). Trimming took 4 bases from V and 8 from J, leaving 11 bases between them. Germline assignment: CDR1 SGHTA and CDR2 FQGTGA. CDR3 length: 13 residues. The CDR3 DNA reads TGTGCCAGCAGCTCCCACGGGACAGGGGAGCTGTTTTTT. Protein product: CASSSHGTGELFF.

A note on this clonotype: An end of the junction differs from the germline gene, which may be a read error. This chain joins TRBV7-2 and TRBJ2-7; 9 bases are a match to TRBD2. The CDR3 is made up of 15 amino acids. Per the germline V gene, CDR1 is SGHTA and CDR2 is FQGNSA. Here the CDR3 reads CAGSLISGSSYEQYF. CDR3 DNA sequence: TGTGCCGGCAGCCTAATTAGCGGGAGCTCCTACGAGCAGTACTTC.

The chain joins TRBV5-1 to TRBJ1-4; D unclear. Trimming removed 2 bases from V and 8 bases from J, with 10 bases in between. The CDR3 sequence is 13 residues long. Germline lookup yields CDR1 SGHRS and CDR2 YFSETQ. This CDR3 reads CASSFSAGEKLFF. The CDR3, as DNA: TGCGCCAGCAGCTTTTCAGCGGGGGAAAAACTGTTTTTT.

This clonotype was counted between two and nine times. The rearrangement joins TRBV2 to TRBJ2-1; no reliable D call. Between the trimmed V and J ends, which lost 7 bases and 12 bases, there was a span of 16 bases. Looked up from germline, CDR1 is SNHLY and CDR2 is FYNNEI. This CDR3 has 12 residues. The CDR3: CASNDPPLRQFF. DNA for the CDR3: TGTGCCAGCAATGATCCCCCCCTGAGGCAGTTCTTC.

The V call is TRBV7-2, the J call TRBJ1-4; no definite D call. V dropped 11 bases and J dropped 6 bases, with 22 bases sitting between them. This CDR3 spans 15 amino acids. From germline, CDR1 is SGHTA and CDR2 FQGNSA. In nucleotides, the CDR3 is TGTGCCGGCAAGGCGGTGGTCAGCACAGATGAAAAACTGTTTTTT. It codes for CAGKAVVSTDEKLFF. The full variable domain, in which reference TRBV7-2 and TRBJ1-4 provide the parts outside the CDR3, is GAGVSQSPSNKVTEKGKDVELRCDPISGHTALYWYRQSLGQGLEFLIYFQGNSAPDKSGLPSDRFSAERTGGSVSTLTIQRTQQEDSAVYLCAGKAVVSTDEKLFFGSGTQLSVL.

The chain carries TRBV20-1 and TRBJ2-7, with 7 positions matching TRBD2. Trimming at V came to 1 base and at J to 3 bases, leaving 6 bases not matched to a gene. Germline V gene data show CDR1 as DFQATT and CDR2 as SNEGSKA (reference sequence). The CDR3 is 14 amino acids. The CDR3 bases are TGCAGTGCTAGAGGGTCGGCGGGGGACTACGAGCAGTACTTC. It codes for CSARGSAGDYEQYF.

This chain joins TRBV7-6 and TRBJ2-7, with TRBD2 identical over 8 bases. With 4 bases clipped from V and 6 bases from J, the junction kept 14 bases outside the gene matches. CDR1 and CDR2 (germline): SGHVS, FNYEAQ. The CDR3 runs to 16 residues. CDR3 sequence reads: CASSSMRAGDLGEQYF. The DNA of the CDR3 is TGTGCCAGCAGCTCGATGCGAGCGGGAGATCTCGGCGAGCAGTACTTC. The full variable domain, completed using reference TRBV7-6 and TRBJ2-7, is GAGVSQSPRYKVTKRGQDVALRCDPISGHVSLYWYRQALGQGPEFLTYFNYEAQQDKSGLPNDRFSAERPEGSISTLTIQRTEQRDSAMYRCASSSMRAGDLGEQYFGPGTRLTVT.

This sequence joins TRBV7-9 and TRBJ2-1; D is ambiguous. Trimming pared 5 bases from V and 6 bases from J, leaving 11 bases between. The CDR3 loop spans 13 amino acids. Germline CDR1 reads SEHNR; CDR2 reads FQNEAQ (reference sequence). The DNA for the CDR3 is TGTGCCAGCAGCATGAGTCAGATCAATGAGCAGTTCTTC. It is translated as CASSMSQINEQFF.

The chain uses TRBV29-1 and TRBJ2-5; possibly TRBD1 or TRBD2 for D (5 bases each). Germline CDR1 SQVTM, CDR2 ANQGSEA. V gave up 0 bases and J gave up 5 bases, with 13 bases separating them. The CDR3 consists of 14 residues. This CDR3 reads CSVEDRRGDETQYF. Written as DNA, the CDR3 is TGCAGCGTTGAAGATCGAAGAGGGGACGAGACCCAGTACTTC.

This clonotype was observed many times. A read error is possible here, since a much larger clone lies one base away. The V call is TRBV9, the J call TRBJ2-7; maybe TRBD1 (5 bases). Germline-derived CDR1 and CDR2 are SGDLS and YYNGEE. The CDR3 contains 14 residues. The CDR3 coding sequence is TGTGCCAGCAGCGCCGTGACAGATTCCTACGAGCAGTCCTTC. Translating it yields CASSAVTDSYEQSF.

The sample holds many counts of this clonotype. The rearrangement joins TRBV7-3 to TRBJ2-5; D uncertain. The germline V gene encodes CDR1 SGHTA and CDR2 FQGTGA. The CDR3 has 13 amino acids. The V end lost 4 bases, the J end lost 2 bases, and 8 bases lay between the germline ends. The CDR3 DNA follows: TGTGCCAGCAGCTCGACATTTCAAGAGACCCAGTACTTC. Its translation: CASSSTFQETQYF.

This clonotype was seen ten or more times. The CDR3 loop reads CASSRPRGEYF. In DNA form, the CDR3 reads TGTGCCAGCAGTCGCCCCCGAGGGGAGTACTTC. The chain has TRBV6-5 and TRBJ2-7, with D possibly called TRBD1 or TRBD2 (5 bases each). Germline lookup yields CDR1 MNHEY and CDR2 SVGAGI. The V gene lost 5 bases and the J gene lost 11 bases, with 13 bases spanning the gap. The CDR3 spans 11 residues.

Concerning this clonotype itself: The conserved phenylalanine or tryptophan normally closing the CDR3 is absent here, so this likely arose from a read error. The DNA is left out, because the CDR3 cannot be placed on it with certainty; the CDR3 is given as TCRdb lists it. CDR3 sequence: CASSLTGS. The chain carries TRBV5-1 and TRBJ2-2; the listed D gene, TRBD1, was not tested against the DNA. Germline CDR1 is SGHRS and CDR2 is YFSETQ. From its first to its last residue, the CDR3 has 8 amino acids.

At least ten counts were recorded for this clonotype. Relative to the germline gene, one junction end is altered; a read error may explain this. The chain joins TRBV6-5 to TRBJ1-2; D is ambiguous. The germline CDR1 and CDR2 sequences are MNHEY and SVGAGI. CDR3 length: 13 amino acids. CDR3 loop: CASSPTANSGYTF. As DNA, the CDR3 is TGTGCCAGCAGTCCCACCGCGAACTCTGGCTACACCTTC.

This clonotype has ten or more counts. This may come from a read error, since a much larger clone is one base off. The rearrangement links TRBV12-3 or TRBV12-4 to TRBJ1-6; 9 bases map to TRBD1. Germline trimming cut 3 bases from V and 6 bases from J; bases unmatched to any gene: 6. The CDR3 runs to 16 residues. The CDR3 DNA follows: TGTGCCAGCAGTTTCTCGGACAGGGGTCCTAATTCACCCCTCCACTTT. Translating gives CASSFSDRGPNSPLHF.

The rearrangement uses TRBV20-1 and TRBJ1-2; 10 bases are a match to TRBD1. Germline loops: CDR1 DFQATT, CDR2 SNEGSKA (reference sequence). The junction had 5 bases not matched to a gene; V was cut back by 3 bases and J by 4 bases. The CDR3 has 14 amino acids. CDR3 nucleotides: TGCAGTGCTAGTTCGGACAGGGGGAGCTATGGCTACACCTTC. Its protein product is CSASSDRGSYGYTF.

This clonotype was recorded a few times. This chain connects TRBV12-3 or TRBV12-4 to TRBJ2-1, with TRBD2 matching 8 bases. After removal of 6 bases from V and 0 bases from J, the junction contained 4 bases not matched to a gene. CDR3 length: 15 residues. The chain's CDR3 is CASRFSGSSYNEQFF. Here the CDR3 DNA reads TGTGCCAGCAGGTTCAGCGGGAGCTCCTACAATGAGCAGTTCTTC.

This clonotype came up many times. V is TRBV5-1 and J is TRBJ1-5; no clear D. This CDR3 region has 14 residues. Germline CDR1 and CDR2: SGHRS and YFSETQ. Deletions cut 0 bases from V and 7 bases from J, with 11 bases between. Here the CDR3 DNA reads TGCGCCAGCAGCTTGGGGGAGGGCTGGCAGCCCCAGCATTTT. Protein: CASSLGEGWQPQHF.

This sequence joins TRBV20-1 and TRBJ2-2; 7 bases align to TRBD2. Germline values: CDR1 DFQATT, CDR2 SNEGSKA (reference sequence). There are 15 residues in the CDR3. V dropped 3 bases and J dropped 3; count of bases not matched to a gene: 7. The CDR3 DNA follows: TGCAGTGCTAGCCGAGCGGGGTTGGACACCGGGGAGCTGTTTTTT. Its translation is CSASRAGLDTGELFF.

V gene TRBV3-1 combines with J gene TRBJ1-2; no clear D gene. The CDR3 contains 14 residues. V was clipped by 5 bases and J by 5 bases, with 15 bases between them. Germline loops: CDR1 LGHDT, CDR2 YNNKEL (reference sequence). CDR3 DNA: TGTGCCAGCAGCAGGGAGGGTTTTCAATATGGCTACACCTTC. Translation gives CASSREGFQYGYTF.

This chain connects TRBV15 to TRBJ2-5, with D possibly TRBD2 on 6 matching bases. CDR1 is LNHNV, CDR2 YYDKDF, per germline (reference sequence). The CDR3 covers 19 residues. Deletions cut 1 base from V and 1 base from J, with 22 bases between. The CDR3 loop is CATSRVNQGGWDFQETQYF. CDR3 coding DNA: TGTGCCACCAGCAGAGTTAATCAGGGAGGCTGGGACTTCCAAGAGACCCAGTACTTC.

The CDR3 protein is CASSLLEFF. In DNA, the CDR3 is TGTGCCAGCAGCTTACTTGAGTTCTTC. This chain uses TRBV7-9 with TRBJ2-1; D remains ambiguous. Trimming took off 2 bases at V and 14 bases at J, with 4 bases between the two ends. Germline CDR1 SEHNR, CDR2 FQNEAQ (reference sequence). This CDR3 contains 9 residues.

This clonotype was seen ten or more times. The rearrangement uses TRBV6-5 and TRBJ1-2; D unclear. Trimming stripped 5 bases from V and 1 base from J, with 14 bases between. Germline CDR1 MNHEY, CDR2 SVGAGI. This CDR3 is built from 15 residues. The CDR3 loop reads CASSTRRFFNYGYTF. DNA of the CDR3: TGTGCCAGCAGTACCAGAAGATTCTTTAACTATGGCTACACCTTC.

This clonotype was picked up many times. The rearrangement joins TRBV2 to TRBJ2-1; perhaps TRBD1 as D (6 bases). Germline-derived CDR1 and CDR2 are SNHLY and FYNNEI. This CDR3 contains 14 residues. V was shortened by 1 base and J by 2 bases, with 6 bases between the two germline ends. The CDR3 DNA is TGTGCCAGCAGTGAAGGGGGGCCCTACAATGAGCAGTTCTTC. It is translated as CASSEGGPYNEQFF.

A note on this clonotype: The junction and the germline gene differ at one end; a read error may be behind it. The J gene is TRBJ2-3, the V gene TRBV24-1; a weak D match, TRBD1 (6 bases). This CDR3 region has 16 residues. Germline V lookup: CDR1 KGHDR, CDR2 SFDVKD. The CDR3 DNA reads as TGTGCCACCAGCGATGGGACAACGTGGAGCACAGATGCGCAGTATTTT. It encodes CATSDGTTWSTDAQYF.

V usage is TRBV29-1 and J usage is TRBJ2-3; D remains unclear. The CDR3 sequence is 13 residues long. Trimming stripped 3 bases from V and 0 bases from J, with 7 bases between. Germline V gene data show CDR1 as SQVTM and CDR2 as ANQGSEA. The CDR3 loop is CSVEAVSTDTQYF. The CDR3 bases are TGCAGCGTTGAGGCTGTGAGCACAGATACGCAGTATTTT.

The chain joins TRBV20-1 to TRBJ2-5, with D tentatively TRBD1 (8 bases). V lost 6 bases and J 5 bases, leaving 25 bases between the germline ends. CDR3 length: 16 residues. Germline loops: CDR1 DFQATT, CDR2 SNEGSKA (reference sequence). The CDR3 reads CSAPQGGRGNAETQYF. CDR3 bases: TGCAGTGCACCACAGGGGGGGAGAGGGAATGCGGAGACCCAGTACTTC.

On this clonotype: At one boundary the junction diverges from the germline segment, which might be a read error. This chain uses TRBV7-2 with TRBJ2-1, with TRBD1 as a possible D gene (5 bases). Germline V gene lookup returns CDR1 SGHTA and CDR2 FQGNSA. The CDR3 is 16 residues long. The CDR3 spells CASSFLPETVYNEQFF. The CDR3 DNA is TGTGCTAGCAGCTTCCTCCCCGAGACAGTCTACAATGAGCAGTTTTTC.

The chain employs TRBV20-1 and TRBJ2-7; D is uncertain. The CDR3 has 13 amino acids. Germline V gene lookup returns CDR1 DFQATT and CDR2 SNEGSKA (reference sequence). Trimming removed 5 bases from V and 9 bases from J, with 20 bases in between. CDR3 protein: CSAQGETDRRQYF. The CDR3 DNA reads TGCAGTGCTCAAGGCGAGACGGACCGGAGGCAGTACTTC.

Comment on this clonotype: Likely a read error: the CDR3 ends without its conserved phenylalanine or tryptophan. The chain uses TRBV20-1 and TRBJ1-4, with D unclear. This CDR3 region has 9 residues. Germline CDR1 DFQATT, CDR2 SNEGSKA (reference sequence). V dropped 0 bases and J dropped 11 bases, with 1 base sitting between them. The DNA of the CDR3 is TGCAGTGCTAGAGACAAACTGTTTTTG. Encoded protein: CSARDKLFL.